Listed here are 27 T cell receptor beta chains from one sample, sequenced in a study of vaccination effects on CD4 cells after COVID-19. Data came from immunoSEQ multiplex PCR; TCRdb stores just in-frame clones and leaves some out. Counted here are 40,000 to 45,000 clones, 76% occurring once; the ten biggest clones make up roughly 3.5%. The antigens for these receptors are not known. After around nine days in culture, the CD4+ T cells were isolated. A PCR test confirmed that the person had SARS-CoV-2 infection between March and December 2020. BNT162b2 vaccine or mRNA-1273 vaccine was given to participants in two doses. This specimen consisted of CD4+ T cells from PBMCs cultured without peptide, obtained after COVID-19 vaccination. These receptors came from a human donor who had a prior SARS-CoV-2 infection.

The chain employs TRBV27 and TRBJ2-1, with TRBD2 as a possible D gene (6 bases). The CDR3 is 16 amino acids. Deletions cut 7 bases from V and 5 bases from J, with 21 bases between. CDR1 and CDR2 from the germline V gene are MNHEY and SMNVEV (reference sequence). For the CDR3, the DNA is TGTGCCAGCACGCTGCGGGTAGACCGGGAGAACAATGAGCAGTTCTTC. As protein: CASTLRVDRENNEQFF.

This clone was found a few times. The chain joins TRBV4-1 to TRBJ2-7, with 9 bases that match TRBD1. The CDR3 runs 19 residues. Germline CDR1 is MGHRA and CDR2 is YSYEKL. The V and J ends lost 4 bases and 0 bases, in that order; junction bases with no gene match: 16. The CDR3 loop reads CASSPDSTGGDIYSYEQYF. DNA of the CDR3: TGCGCCAGCAGCCCCGATTCGACAGGGGGTGACATATACTCCTACGAGCAGTACTTC.

This clone came up a few times. The chain combines TRBV6-5 with TRBJ2-1, with a tentative D call TRBD2 (6 bases). The CDR3 totals 14 residues. The germline CDR1 and CDR2 sequences are MNHEY and SVGAGI. The V gene lost 7 bases and the J gene lost 4 bases, with 14 bases spanning the gap. The CDR3, as DNA: TGTGCCAGCACCCGGGACTTACCATACAATGAGCAGTTCTTC. Protein: CASTRDLPYNEQFF.

The J gene is TRBJ1-3, the V gene TRBV4-1, with D perhaps TRBD1 (6 bases). Looked up from germline, CDR1 is MGHRA and CDR2 is YSYEKL. Trimming left V 1 base short and J 2 bases short, with 12 bases between. The CDR3 spans 16 residues. This CDR3 reads CASSQAGTSAGNTIYF. The CDR3 region has the DNA TGCGCCAGCAGCCAAGCCGGGACATCTGCTGGAAACACCATATATTTT.

This clone was seen just once. V gene TRBV7-8 combines with J gene TRBJ2-2; 11 bases match TRBD1. The junction had 9 bases not matched to a gene; V was cut back by 4 bases and J by 5 bases. CDR1 and CDR2 from the germline V gene are SGHVS and FQNEAQ. The CDR3 runs 17 residues. In nucleotides, the CDR3 is TGTGCCAGCAGCTCCAGACCCCGGGACAGGGGGACCGGGGAGCTGTTTTTT. This sequence encodes CASSSRPRDRGTGELFF.

The gene calls are TRBV30 and TRBJ1-4; no firm D call. Trimming removed 5 bases at V and 6 bases at J, with 19 bases between. Germline lookup yields CDR1 GTSNPN and CDR2 SVGIG (reference sequence). The CDR3 runs to 15 residues. Here the CDR3 reads CAWGLIPRGDEKLFF. As DNA, the CDR3 is TGTGCCTGGGGATTAATACCGCGTGGGGATGAAAAACTGTTTTTT.

The chain couples TRBV19 to TRBJ1-2; the match to TRBD1 covers 7 bases. V gave up 1 base and J gave up 3 bases; unmatched junction bases: 2. The CDR3 is 14 residues long. In germline, CDR1 is LNHDA, CDR2 SQIVND (reference sequence). The CDR3 protein is CASSIGQGYYGYTF. The CDR3 DNA reads as TGTGCCAGTAGTATAGGACAGGGCTACTATGGCTACACCTTC.

J is TRBJ2-7 and V is TRBV3-1 (or the pseudogene TRBV3-2); 8 nucleotides match TRBD1. V shed 1 base, J shed 2 bases, and the junction held 7 bases outside the gene matches. Germline V gives CDR1 LGHDT, CDR2 YNNKEL (reference sequence). The CDR3 consists of 16 residues. For the CDR3, the DNA is TGTGCCAGCAGCCAAGGACACAGGGGGTTGCCCTACGAGCAGTACTTC. Translated, it gives CASSQGHRGLPYEQYF.

In its sample, this clone ranks as medium-sized. The chain couples TRBV11-3 to TRBJ2-1, with D maybe TRBD2 (5 bases). V dropped 5 bases and J dropped 4 bases, with 15 bases sitting between them. In germline, CDR1 is SGHNT, CDR2 YENEEA. This CDR3 region has 15 residues. DNA of the CDR3: TGTGCCAGCAGCCCCCGGACTGACACGTACAATGAGCAGTTCTTC. Amino acid sequence: CASSPRTDTYNEQFF.

The chain couples TRBV5-1 to TRBJ2-1; weak D call: TRBD2 (5 bases). Germline V gene sequence: CDR1 SGHRS, CDR2 YFSETQ. The CDR3 spans 15 residues. The V end lost 0 bases, the J end lost 1 base, and 8 bases lay between the germline ends. This CDR3 is CASSLVRESYNEQFF. The CDR3 nucleotides read TGCGCCAGCAGCTTGGTAAGGGAGTCCTACAATGAGCAGTTCTTC.

The chain combines TRBV19 with TRBJ1-2; 9 nucleotides align to TRBD1. CDR1 and CDR2 (germline): LNHDA, SQIVND (reference sequence). The V gene end was trimmed by 2 bases and the J gene end by 4 bases; junction bases not matched to a gene: 11. This CDR3 has 17 residues. CDR3 in DNA: TGTGCCAGTAGTATAACAGGGGGCTTTATTAAGGGCTATGGCTACACCTTC. It is translated as CASSITGGFIKGYGYTF. The entire variable domain, with the rest obtained from reference TRBV19 and TRBJ1-2, is as follows: DGGITQSPKYLFRKEGQNVTLSCEQNLNHDAMYWYRQDPGQGLRLIYYSQIVNDFQKGDIAEGYSVSREKKESFPLTVTSAQKNPTAFYLCASSITGGFIKGYGYTFGSGTRLTVV.

The chain uses TRBV18 and TRBJ1-1, with 9 nucleotides matching TRBD1. Trimming took 3 bases from V and 8 from J; bases not matched to a gene: 10. CDR3 length equals 15 residues. Germline CDR1 reads KGHSH; CDR2 reads LQKENI. The CDR3 loop reads CASSPTRTGAREAFF. The CDR3, as DNA: TGTGCCAGCTCACCGACCCGGACAGGGGCTCGAGAAGCTTTCTTT.

This chain uses TRBV4-1 with TRBJ1-1; 9 positions agree with TRBD1. The germline gives CDR1 MGHRA, CDR2 YSYEKL. Trimming removed 2 bases from V and 4 bases from J; junction bases left unmatched: 5. The CDR3 runs 15 residues. CDR3 nucleotide sequence: TGCGCCAGCAGCCAACACGGGACAGGGAGCACTGAAGCTTTCTTT. Residues: CASSQHGTGSTEAFF.

The chain combines TRBV19 with TRBJ2-7; 9 nucleotides match TRBD2. The CDR3 is made up of 15 amino acids. V shed 3 bases, J shed 2 bases, and the junction held 5 bases outside the gene matches. Germline CDR1 is LNHDA and CDR2 is SQIVND (reference sequence). The CDR3 DNA reads TGTGCCAGTAGTATTTCTAGCGGGAAGACCTACGAGCAGTACTTC. This sequence encodes CASSISSGKTYEQYF.

The V and J genes are TRBV7-6 and TRBJ2-7, with 7 bases that match TRBD1. The J segment lost 0 bases and the V segment lost 1 base, leaving 3 bases of the junction unmatched. Germline loops: CDR1 SGHVS, CDR2 FNYEAQ. The CDR3 contains 15 residues. CDR3 amino acids: CASSLDRGHSYEQYF. Written as DNA, the CDR3 is TGTGCCAGCAGCTTAGACAGGGGTCACTCCTACGAGCAGTACTTC.

J is TRBJ2-1 and V is TRBV6-5; no firm D call. This CDR3 spans 13 amino acids. In germline, CDR1 is MNHEY, CDR2 SVGAGI. V lost 4 bases to trimming and J lost 9 bases, with 13 bases between them. CDR3 bases: TGTGCCAGCAGTTCCCACCCTAGGAGTGAGCAGTTCTTC. Protein product: CASSSHPRSEQFF.

The chain couples TRBV11-1 to TRBJ2-7; D could derive from TRBD1 or TRBD2 (5 bases each). Looked up from germline, CDR1 is SGHAT and CDR2 is FQDESV (reference sequence). CDR3 length: 14 amino acids. Trimming removed 2 bases at V and 3 bases at J, with 11 bases between. The CDR3 is CASSLLAGYYEQYF. The CDR3 region has the DNA TGTGCCAGCAGCTTACTAGCAGGGTACTACGAGCAGTACTTC. Supplemented by reference TRBV11-1 and TRBJ2-7, the full variable domain reads EAEVAQSPRYKITEKSQAVAFWCDPISGHATLYWYRQILGQGPELLVQFQDESVVDDSQLPKDRFSAERLKGVDSTLKIQPAELGDSAMYLCASSLLAGYYEQYFGPGTRLTVT.

The rearrangement links TRBV5-4 to TRBJ1-4; no reliable D call. The CDR3 contains 14 residues. The V gene's germline CDR1 is SGHNT and CDR2 YYREEE (reference sequence). Trimming stripped 0 bases from V and 12 bases from J, with 15 bases between. CDR3 region: CASSLETSETELFF. The CDR3 bases are TGTGCCAGCAGCTTGGAGACCAGCGAGACCGAACTGTTTTTT. The full variable domain, with the rest looked up from reference TRBV5-4 and TRBJ1-4, is ETGVTQSPTHLIKTRGQQVTLRCSSQSGHNTVSWYQQALGQGPQFIFQYYREEENGRGNFPPRFSGLQFPNYSSELNVNALELDDSALYLCASSLETSETELFFGSGTQLSVL.

The rearrangement uses TRBV7-9 and TRBJ2-1; TRBD2 matches 9 bases. The germline V gene encodes CDR1 SEHNR and CDR2 FQNEAQ (reference sequence). Unmatched junction bases numbered 16, after V lost 3 bases and J lost 7 bases. The CDR3 is made up of 18 amino acids. The CDR3 nucleotides are TGTGCCAGCAGCTTCCCCTTTCGGGTAGCGGGGGTTGTTAATGAGCAGTTCTTC. Its protein is CASSFPFRVAGVVNEQFF.

This chain links TRBV5-1 with TRBJ1-2; D not certain. Germline CDR1 is SGHRS and CDR2 is YFSETQ. V gave up 1 base and J gave up 1 base, with 11 bases separating them. The CDR3 sequence is 15 residues long. CDR3 coding DNA: TGCGCCAGCAGCTTGTATTCTGGAAGTAACTATGGCTACACCTTC. Encoded protein: CASSLYSGSNYGYTF.

V gene TRBV7-3 combines with J gene TRBJ2-2; 7 nucleotides match TRBD2. This CDR3 has 14 amino acids. The trim removed 5 bases at V and 4 bases at J, leaving 4 bases unmatched. Germline loops: CDR1 SGHTA, CDR2 FQGTGA. The CDR3 protein is CASSDRLATGELFF. CDR3 nucleotides: TGTGCCAGCAGCGACAGACTAGCCACCGGGGAGCTGTTTTTT.

V is TRBV7-9 and J is TRBJ2-6; 8 bases are a match to TRBD1. The CDR3 is made up of 17 amino acids. J lost 0 bases, V lost 10 bases, and 11 bases had no gene match. Germline-derived CDR1 and CDR2 are SEHNR and FQNEAQ (reference sequence). The CDR3 coding sequence is TGTGCCACCCGGACTACAGGGGGGTCCTCTGGGGCCAACGTCCTGACTTTC. Protein sequence: CATRTTGGSSGANVLTF.

This chain joins TRBV7-3 and TRBJ2-3; D is possibly TRBD2 (6 bases). V was shortened by 2 bases and J by 1 base, with 10 bases between the two germline ends. CDR1 SGHTA and CDR2 FQGTGA come from the germline V gene. This CDR3 region has 15 residues. DNA for the CDR3: TGTGCCAGCAGCTTAGGCGGGGCCCGCACAGATACGCAGTATTTT. It yields the protein CASSLGGARTDTQYF.

This chain connects TRBV4-1 to TRBJ2-7; 9 bases line up with TRBD2. This CDR3 is 15 amino acids long. Per the germline V gene, CDR1 is MGHRA and CDR2 is YSYEKL. V dropped 3 bases and J dropped 2; count of bases not matched to a gene: 5. CDR3 residues: CASSHPGLAPYEQYF. The CDR3 DNA is TGCGCCAGCAGCCACCCGGGACTAGCACCCTACGAGCAGTACTTC.

The CDR3 protein is CASSPNQRADEQFF. For the CDR3, the DNA is TGTGCCAGCTCACCAAACCAAAGGGCTGATGAGCAGTTCTTC. The genes are TRBV18 and TRBJ2-1; D remains unclear. The CDR3 sequence is 14 residues long. The germline V gene has CDR1 KGHSH and CDR2 LQKENI. V lost 2 bases, J lost 8 bases, and 13 bases lay in between.

This clone was recorded only once. The chain employs TRBV10-3 and TRBJ1-4; 9 nucleotides match TRBD1. The germline gives CDR1 ENHRY, CDR2 SYGVKD. CDR3 length: 15 amino acids. Trimming took 7 bases from V and 7 from J; bases not matched to a gene: 10. This CDR3 reads CAIKATGGTGEKLFF. CDR3 nucleotides: TGTGCCATCAAGGCGACAGGGGGAACTGGTGAAAAACTGTTTTTT.

The V call is TRBV12-5, the J call TRBJ1-2, with TRBD1 as a possible D gene (5 bases). Germline-derived CDR1 and CDR2 are LGHNT and FRNRAP. The CDR3 has 15 amino acids. The ends were cut back, 4 bases at V and 3 bases at J, with 15 bases in the middle. The DNA for the CDR3 is TGTGCTAGTGGTTCCTACAGGTCCGGGGACTATGGCTACACCTTC. Residues: CASGSYRSGDYGYTF.